This T cell receptor beta chain comes out of a study of cytomegalovirus exposure and HLA in healthy donors. Both 60 Vbeta primers and 13 Jbeta primers went into the PCR. Assay used: immunoSEQ multiplex PCR; TCRdb lists only in-frame clones, some missing. The sample includes around 110,000 clones, about 68% of them seen just once. The study, taken as a whole, reports: Analysis was carried out at a later point, and it linked a missense DCLRE1C variant to TCR beta V- and J-gene trimming. The study designated some 180 TCR beta chains cytomegalovirus-associated. Reported findings show TCR beta sequences accurately forecast HLA-A and HLA-B alleles in most subjects.

A word on this clone: Its target is not known.

V shed 5 bases and J shed 0 bases, with 20 bases lying between them. The germline CDR1 and CDR2 sequences are MDHEN and SYDVKM. The CDR3 has 18 amino acids. The source material was PBMCs. The rearrangement uses TRBV28 and TRBJ1-3; D not resolved. The sequence came from a middle-aged woman in good health and CMV-seropositive. The chain's CDR3 is CASSHMLGLEGSGNTIYF. DNA for the CDR3: TGTGCCAGCAGTCATATGCTGGGCTTAGAAGGCTCTGGAAACACCATATATTTT.